This T cell receptor (beta chain) originates from a study of early T cells in non-severe SARS-CoV-2 infection. Study information: The chains were unpaired, and the sequenced material was bulk RNA from unsorted whole blood. Study-wide results and caveats: Matching results from VDJdb favored anti-spike CD8 responses, leaving private and CD4 specificities undetected.

The TCR library protocol attached unique molecular identifiers to the individual cDNA molecules. TCRdb re-derived calls from the 5' RACE reads in MiXCR, one entry per CDR3 protein. The profile shows some 66,000 distinct CDR3 sequences, roughly 9.1% of them singletons. The V and J ends lost 6 bases and 1 base respectively, with 9 bases between them. This CDR3 has 13 amino acids. CDR1 and CDR2 from the germline V gene are MNHEY and SMNVEV (reference sequence). This clonotype counts as medium-sized. Its antigen is currently unknown. The material sequenced was whole blood. The receptor comes from an adult who was a healthcare worker with PCR-confirmed SARS-CoV-2 infection or an uninfected control (not recorded which). V and J are TRBV27 and TRBJ2-5; D unclear. The CDR3 DNA sequence: TGTGCCAGCAGCCGACGGCCCCAAGAGACCCAGTACTTC. It codes for CASSRRPQETQYF.